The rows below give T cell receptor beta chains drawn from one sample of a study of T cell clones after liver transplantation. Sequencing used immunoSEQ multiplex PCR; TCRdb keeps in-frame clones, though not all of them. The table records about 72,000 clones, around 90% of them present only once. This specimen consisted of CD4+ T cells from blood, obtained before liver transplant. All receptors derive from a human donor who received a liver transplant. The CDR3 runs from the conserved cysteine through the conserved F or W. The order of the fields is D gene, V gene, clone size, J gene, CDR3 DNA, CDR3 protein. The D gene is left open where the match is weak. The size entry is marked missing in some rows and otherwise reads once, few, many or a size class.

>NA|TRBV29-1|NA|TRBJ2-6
TGCAGCTGTGACGAGACTGGGGCCAACGTCCTGACTTTC
CSCDETGANVLTF
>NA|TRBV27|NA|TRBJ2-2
TGTGCCAGCAGTAGGGGGACCGGGGAGCTGTTTTTT
CASSRGTGELFF
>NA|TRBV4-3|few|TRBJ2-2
TGCGCCAGCAGCTCCCAGGGGCCAAACACCGGGGAGCTGTTTTTT
CASSSQGPNTGELFF
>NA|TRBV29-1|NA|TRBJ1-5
TGCAGCGTCACCATTGGGGTTCAGAGCAATCAGCCCCAGCATTTT
CSVTIGVQSNQPQHF
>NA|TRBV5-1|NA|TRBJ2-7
TGCGCCAGCAGCTACCCTATGCAGGGAGCCTCCTACGAGCAGTACTTC
CASSYPMQGASYEQYF
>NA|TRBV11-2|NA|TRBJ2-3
TGTGCCAGCAGCTTAGGGGATACGCAGTATTTT
CASSLGDTQYF
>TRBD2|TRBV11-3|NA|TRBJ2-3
TGTGCCAGCAGCTTAGGTTTCCGCGGGAGGGTAGATACGCAGTATTTT
CASSLGFRGRVDTQYF
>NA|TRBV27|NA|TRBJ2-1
TGTGCCAGCAGTTTAACGGCCCGGGCTGGAAGGTACAATGAGCAGTTCTTC
CASSLTARAGRYNEQFF
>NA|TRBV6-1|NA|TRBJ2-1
TGTGCCAGCACCCTAGACAGGAGCTCCTACAATGAGCAGTTCTTC
CASTLDRSSYNEQFF
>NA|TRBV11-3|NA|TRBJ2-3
TGTGCCAGCAGCATAACCGCTAGCACAGATACGCAGTATTTT
CASSITASTDTQYF
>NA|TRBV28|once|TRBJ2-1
TGTGCCAGCAGTTTAGACTATCAGACACAGTTCTTC
CASSLDYQTQFF
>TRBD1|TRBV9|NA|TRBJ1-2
TGTGCCAGCAGCACCGGGACAGGGGGCACCTATGGCTACACCTTC
CASSTGTGGTYGYTF
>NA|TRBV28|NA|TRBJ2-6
TGTGCCAGCAGTTTACCCCCTGCTGGGGCCAACGTCCTGACTTTC
CASSLPPAGANVLTF
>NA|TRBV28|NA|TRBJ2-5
TGTGCCAGCACTCAGGGGGGGCAAGAGACCCAGTACTTC
CASTQGGQETQYF
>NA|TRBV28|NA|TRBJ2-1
TGTGCCAGCAGTTTATTCGGGACATCCTTTTCCTACAATGAGCAGTTCTTC
CASSLFGTSFSYNEQFF
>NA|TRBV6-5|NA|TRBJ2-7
TGTGCCAGCAGTTACTCGTCGATTAGCTCCTACGAGCAGTACTTC
CASSYSSISSYEQYF
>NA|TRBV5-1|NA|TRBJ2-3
TGCGCCAGCAGCTTGGGGTTACCGATGGATACGCAGTATTTT
CASSLGLPMDTQYF
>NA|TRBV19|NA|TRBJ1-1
TGTGCCAGTAGGGGAGCCGTTTTCATGAACACTGAAGCTTTCTTT
CASRGAVFMNTEAFF
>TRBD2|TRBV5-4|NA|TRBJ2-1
TGTGCCAGCAGCTTGATGGGACTAGGATCCTACAATGAGCAGTTCTTC
CASSLMGLGSYNEQFF
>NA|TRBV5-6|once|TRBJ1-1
TGTGCCAGCAGCTTTTCCAGGGGCGGCACTGAAGCTTTCTTT
CASSFSRGGTEAFF
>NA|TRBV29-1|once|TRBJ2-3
TGCAGCGTTGAAACAGGGAGCACAGATACGCAGTATTTT
CSVETGSTDTQYF
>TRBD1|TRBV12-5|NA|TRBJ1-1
TGTGCTAGTGGTATGACAGGGGGAAAATTGAACACTGAAGCTTTCTTT
CASGMTGGKLNTEAFF
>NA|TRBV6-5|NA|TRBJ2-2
TGTGCCAGCAGGCCAACCGGGGGGAACACCGGGGAGCTGTTTTTT
CASRPTGGNTGELFF
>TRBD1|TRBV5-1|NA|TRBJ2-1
TGCGCCAGCAGCTTGACGGCAGGGGGCAGTGAGCAGTTCTTC
CASSLTAGGSEQFF
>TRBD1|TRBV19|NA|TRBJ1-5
TGTGCCAGTAGTATTGACAGGGGGACTAATCAGCCCCAGCATTTT
CASSIDRGTNQPQHF
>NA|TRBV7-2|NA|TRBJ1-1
TGTGCCAGCAGCTTAACGGCAGGGGCAACGAACACTGAAGCTTTCTTT
CASSLTAGATNTEAFF
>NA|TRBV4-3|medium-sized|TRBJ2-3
TGCGCCAGCAGCCAAGACTCAGGGACTTCAGATACGCAGTATTTT
CASSQDSGTSDTQYF
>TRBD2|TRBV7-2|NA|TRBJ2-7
TGTGCCAGCAGCGAATCCGGGACTAGCGGGAGGGACGAGCAGTACTTC
CASSESGTSGRDEQYF
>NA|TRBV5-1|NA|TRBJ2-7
TGCGCCAGCAGCCAGGACCAGGGCGCCTACGAGCAGTACTTC
CASSQDQGAYEQYF
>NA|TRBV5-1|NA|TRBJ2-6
TGCGCCAGCAGCTTGGACTCCGGGTGGGCCAACGTCCTGACTTTC
CASSLDSGWANVLTF
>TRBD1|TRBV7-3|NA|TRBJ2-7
TGTGCCAGCAGCCTCCAGACAGGGGGCGAGCAGTACTTC
CASSLQTGGEQYF
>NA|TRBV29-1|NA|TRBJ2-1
TGCAGCGTTGAGTGGCTAGCGACCTACAATGAGCAGTTCTTC
CSVEWLATYNEQFF
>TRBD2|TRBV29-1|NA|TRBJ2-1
TGCAGCGCCGTGACTAGCGGGAGCGTTAATGAGCAGTTCTTC
CSAVTSGSVNEQFF
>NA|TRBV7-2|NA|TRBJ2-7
TGTGCCAGCAGCTTCTGGACCTACGAGCAGTACTTC
CASSFWTYEQYF
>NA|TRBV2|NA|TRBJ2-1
TGTGCCAGCAGTGGGGGGGAATACAATGAGCAGTTCTTC
CASSGGEYNEQFF
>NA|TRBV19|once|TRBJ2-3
TGTGCCAGTAGTAAGACTAGTAAAGATACGCAGTATTTT
CASSKTSKDTQYF
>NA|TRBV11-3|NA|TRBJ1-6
TGTGCCAGCAGCTTAGTCTATAATTCACCCCTCCACTTT
CASSLVYNSPLHF
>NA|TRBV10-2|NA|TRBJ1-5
TGCGCCAGCAGTGATGAGGGGGGTAGCAATCAGCCCCAGCATTTT
CASSDEGGSNQPQHF
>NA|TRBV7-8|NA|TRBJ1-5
TGTGCCAGCAGCACGGCCCCGTTGAGTAATCAGCCCCAGCATTTT
CASSTAPLSNQPQHF
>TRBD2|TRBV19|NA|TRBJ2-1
TGTGCCAGTAGTACCGGGACTAGCTCCTACAATGAGCAGTTCTTC
CASSTGTSSYNEQFF
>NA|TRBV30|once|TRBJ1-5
TGTGCCTGGAGCAGGACCCAAGGGCCCCAGCATTTT
CAWSRTQGPQHF